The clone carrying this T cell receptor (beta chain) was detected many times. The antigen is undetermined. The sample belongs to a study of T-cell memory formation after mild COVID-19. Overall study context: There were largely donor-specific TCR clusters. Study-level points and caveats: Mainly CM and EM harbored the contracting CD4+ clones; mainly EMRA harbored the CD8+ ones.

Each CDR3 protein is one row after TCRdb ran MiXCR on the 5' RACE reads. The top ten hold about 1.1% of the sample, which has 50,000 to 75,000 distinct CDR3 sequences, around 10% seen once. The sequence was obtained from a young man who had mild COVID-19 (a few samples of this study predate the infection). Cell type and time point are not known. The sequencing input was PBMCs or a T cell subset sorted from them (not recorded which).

The CDR3 is CASSDGAQETQYF. The CDR3 DNA follows: TGTGCCAGCAGTGACGGGGCCCAAGAGACCCAGTACTTC. This chain connects TRBV6-2 or TRBV6-3 to TRBJ2-5; D could derive from TRBD1 or TRBD2 (5 bases each). Germline CDR1 MNHEY, CDR2 SVGEGT. V lost 5 bases, J lost 1 base, and 8 bases lay in between. CDR3 size: 13 residues.